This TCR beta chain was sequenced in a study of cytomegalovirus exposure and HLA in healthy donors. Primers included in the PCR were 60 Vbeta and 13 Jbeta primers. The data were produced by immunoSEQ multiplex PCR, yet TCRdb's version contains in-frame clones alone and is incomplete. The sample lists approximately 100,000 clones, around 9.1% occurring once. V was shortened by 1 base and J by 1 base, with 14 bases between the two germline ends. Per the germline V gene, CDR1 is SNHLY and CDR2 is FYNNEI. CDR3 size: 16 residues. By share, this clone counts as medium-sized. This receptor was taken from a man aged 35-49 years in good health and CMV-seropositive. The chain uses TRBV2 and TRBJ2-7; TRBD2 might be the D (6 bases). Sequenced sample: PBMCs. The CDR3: CASSEGTGLGSYEQYF. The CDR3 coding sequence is TGTGCCAGCAGTGAAGGCACGGGACTGGGATCCTACGAGCAGTACTTC. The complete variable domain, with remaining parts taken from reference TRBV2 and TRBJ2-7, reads EPEVTQTPSHQVTQMGQEVILRCVPISNHLYFYWYRQILGQKVEFLVSFYNNEISEKSEIFDDQFSVERPDGSNFTLKIRSTKLEDSAMYFCASSEGTGLGSYEQYFGPGTRLTVT.